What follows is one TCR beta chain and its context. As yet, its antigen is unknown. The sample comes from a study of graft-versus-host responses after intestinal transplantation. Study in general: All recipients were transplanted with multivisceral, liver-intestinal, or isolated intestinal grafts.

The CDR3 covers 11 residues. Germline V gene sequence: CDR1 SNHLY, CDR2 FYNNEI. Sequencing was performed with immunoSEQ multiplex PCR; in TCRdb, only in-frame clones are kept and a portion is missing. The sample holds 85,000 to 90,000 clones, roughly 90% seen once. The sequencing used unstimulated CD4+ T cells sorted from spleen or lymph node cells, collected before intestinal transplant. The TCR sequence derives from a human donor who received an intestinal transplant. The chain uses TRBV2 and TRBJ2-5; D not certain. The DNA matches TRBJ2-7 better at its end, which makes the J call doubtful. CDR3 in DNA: TGTGCCAGCAGTTACAGCTACGAGCAGTACTTC. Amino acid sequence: CASSYSYEQYF.